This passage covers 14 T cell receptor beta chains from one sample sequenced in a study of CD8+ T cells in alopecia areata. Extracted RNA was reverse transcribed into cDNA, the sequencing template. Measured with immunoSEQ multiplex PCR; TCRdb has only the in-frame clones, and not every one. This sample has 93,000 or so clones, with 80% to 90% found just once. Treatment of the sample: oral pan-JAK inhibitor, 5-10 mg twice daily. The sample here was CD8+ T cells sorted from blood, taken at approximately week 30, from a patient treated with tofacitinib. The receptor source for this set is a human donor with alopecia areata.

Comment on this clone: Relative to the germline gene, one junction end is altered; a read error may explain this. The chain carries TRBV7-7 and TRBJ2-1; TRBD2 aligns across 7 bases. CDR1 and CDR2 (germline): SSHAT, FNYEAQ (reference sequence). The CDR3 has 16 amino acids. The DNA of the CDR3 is TGTGCTAGCAGCTTAGCGGCGGGAGAGGACCACAATGAGCAGTTCTTC. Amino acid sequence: CASSLAAGEDHNEQFF.

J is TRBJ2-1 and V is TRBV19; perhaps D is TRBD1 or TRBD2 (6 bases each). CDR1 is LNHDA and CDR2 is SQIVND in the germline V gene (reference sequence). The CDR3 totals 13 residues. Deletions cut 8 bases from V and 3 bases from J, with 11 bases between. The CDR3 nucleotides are TGTGCCAGTTTAGGGGGGATCTACAATGAGCAGTTCTTC. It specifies CASLGGIYNEQFF.

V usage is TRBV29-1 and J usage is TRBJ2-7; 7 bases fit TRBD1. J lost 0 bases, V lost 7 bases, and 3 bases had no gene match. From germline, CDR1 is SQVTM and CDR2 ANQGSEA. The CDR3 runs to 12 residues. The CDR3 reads CSGRDSSYEQYF. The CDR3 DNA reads TGCAGCGGCCGGGACAGCTCCTACGAGCAGTACTTC.

The chain's CDR3 is CASSLGVDTEAFF. In DNA, the CDR3 is TGTGCCAGCAGCCTCGGGGTGGACACTGAAGCTTTCTTT. V is TRBV14 and J is TRBJ1-1; D is unclear. CDR3 size: 13 residues. CDR1 is SGHDN, CDR2 FVKESK, per germline. The V gene lost 4 bases and the J gene lost 3 bases, with 9 bases spanning the gap.

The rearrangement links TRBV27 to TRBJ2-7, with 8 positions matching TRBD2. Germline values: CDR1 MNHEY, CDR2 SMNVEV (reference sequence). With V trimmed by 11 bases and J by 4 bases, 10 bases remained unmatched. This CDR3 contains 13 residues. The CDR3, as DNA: TGTGCCGTCGCGGCGGGAGGATCTTACGAGCAGTACTTC. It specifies CAVAAGGSYEQYF.

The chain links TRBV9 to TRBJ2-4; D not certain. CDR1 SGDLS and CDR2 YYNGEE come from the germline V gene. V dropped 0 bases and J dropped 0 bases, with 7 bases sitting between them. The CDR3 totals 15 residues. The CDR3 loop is CASSVEGAAKNIQYF. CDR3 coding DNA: TGTGCCAGCAGCGTAGAGGGCGCAGCCAAAAACATTCAGTACTTC. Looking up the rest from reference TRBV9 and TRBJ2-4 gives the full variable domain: DSGVTQTPKHLITATGQRVTLRCSPRSGDLSVYWYQQSLDQGLQFLIQYYNGEERAKGNILERFSAQQFPDLHSELNLSSLELGDSALYFCASSVEGAAKNIQYFGAGTRLSVL.

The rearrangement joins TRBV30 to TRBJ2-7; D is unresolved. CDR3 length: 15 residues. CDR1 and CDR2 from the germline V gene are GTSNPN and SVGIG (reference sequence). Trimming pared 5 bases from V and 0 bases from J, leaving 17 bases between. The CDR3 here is CAWARASSSSYEQYF. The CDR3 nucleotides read TGTGCCTGGGCTCGAGCGAGCTCCAGCTCCTACGAGCAGTACTTC.

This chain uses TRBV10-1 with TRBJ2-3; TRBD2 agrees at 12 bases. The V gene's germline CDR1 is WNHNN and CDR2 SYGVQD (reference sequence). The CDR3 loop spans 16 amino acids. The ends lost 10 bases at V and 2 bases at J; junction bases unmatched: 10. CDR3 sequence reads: CATGTGLAGTTDTQYF. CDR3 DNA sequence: TGCGCCACCGGAACAGGACTAGCGGGGACCACAGATACGCAGTATTTT.

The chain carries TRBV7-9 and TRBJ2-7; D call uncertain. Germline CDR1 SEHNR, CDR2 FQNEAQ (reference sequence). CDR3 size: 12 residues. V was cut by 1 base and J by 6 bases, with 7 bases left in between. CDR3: CASSLVISEQYF. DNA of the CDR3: TGTGCCAGCAGCTTAGTTATTTCCGAGCAGTACTTC.

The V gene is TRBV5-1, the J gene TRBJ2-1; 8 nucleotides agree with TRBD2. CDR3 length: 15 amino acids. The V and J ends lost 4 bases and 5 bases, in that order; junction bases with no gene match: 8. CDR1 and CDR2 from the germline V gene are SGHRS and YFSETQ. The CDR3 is CASSEGLGKHNEQFF. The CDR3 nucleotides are TGCGCCAGCAGCGAGGGACTAGGAAAACACAATGAGCAGTTCTTC.

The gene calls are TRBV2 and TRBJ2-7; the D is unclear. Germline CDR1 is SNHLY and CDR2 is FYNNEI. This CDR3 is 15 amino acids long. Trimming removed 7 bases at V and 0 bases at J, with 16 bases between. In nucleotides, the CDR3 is TGTGCCAGCACCCCTGGGCACGGAAGCTCCTACGAGCAGTACTTC. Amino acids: CASTPGHGSSYEQYF.

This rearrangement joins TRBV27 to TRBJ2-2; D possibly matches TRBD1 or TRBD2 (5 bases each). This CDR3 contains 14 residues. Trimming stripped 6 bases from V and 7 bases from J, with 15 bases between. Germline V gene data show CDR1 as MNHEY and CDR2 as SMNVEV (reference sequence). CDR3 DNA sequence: TGTGCCAGCAGCCATGGGACGGGCGGCGGGGAGCTGTTTTTT. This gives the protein CASSHGTGGGELFF.

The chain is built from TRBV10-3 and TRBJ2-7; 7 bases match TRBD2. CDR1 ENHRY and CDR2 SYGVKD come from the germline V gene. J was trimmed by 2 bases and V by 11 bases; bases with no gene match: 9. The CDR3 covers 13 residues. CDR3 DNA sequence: TGTGCCCCATCCGGAGGGAGGGCCTACGAGCAGTACTTC. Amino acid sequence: CAPSGGRAYEQYF.

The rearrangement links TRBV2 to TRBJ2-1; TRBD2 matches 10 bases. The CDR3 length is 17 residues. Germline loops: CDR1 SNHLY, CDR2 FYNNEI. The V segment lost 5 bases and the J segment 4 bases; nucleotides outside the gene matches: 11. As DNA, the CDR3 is TGTGCCAGCAGTCTCAGAGTGGGGACTAGCGCTTACAATGAGCAGTTCTTC. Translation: CASSLRVGTSAYNEQFF.